This TCR beta chain was found in a study of PD-L1 blockade in urothelial cancer. On the study more broadly: Patients initiated atezolizumab in about 2014 at 1,200 mg intravenously every 3 weeks. T cells were recovered from blood samples at a median of roughly 130,000.

Sample time point: peripheral blood 6 weeks after treatment start. Patients had locally advanced or metastatic urothelial carcinoma. Sample contribution per patient ranged from 1 to 8, covering pretreatment and on-treatment. Generated by immunoSEQ multiplex PCR, the TCRdb table keeps only in-frame clones and is missing some. Of roughly 24,000 clones detected, around nine tenths appear once; the ten largest clones hold approximately 11%. The TCR sequence derives from a woman aged 60-70 years with urothelial cancer. The sample consisted of PBMCs, taken around atezolizumab (anti-PD-L1) treatment.

The CDR3 sequence: CASSTGTQNTEAFF. CDR3 DNA sequence: TGTGCCAGCAGCACCGGGACACAGAACACTGAAGCTTTCTTT. The chain has TRBV7-8 and TRBJ1-1; TRBD1 is a possible D gene (6 bases). The CDR3 is 14 amino acids. Germline values: CDR1 SGHVS, CDR2 FQNEAQ. V shed 5 bases and J shed 1 base, with 11 bases lying between them.